Listed below are T cell receptor beta chains from one sample, sequenced in a study of blood T cell repertoires in COVID-19. Clones were sequenced by immunoSEQ multiplex PCR, and TCRdb holds only the in-frame ones, with some missing. The sample contains around 170,000 clones, roughly 84% of which appear only once. Sequenced: peripheral blood. The receptors derive from a woman aged 55-70 years with acute or convalescent COVID-19. Both conserved end residues are part of each CDR3. Fields, in order: J gene, D gene, CDR3 length, clone size, V gene, CDR3 protein, CDR3 DNA. D genes are given only for firm matches. Part of the rows lack a size; the others show once, few, many or a class for expanded clones.

J: TRBJ1-1; D: .; length: 13; size: .; V: TRBV30; CDR3: CAWRIQGQTEAFF; DNA: TGTGCCTGGCGTATACAGGGCCAAACTGAAGCTTTCTTT
J: TRBJ2-7; D: TRBD1; length: 15; size: .; V: TRBV10-3; CDR3: CAISRAGTGLIEQYF; DNA: TGTGCCATCAGCAGGGCCGGGACAGGGTTAATCGAGCAGTACTTC
J: TRBJ2-2; D: TRBD2; length: 16; size: .; V: TRBV11-3; CDR3: CASRYSGGALAGELFF; DNA: TGTGCCAGCAGATATAGCGGGGGGGCCTTGGCCGGGGAGCTGTTTTTT
J: TRBJ2-3; D: .; length: 15; size: few; V: TRBV7-9; CDR3: CASSLITQDTDTQYF; DNA: TGTGCCAGCAGCTTAATCACGCAGGACACAGATACGCAGTATTTT
J: TRBJ2-7; D: TRBD2; length: 15; size: few; V: TRBV25-1; CDR3: CASSELGREGYEQYF; DNA: TGTGCCAGCAGTGAATTAGGCAGGGAGGGCTACGAGCAGTACTTC
J: TRBJ1-1; D: .; length: 13; size: once; V: TRBV29-1; CDR3: CSVGSGTNTEAFF; DNA: TGCAGCGTGGGTTCCGGGACAAACACTGAAGCTTTCTTT
J: TRBJ1-1; D: TRBD1; length: 14; size: .; V: TRBV7-2; CDR3: CASSFRTGNTEAFF; DNA: TGTGCCAGCAGCTTCCGGACAGGGAACACTGAAGCTTTCTTT
J: TRBJ2-1; D: .; length: 12; size: .; V: TRBV7-9; CDR3: CASSLVTVEQFF; DNA: TGTGCCAGCAGCTTAGTAACGGTTGAGCAGTTCTTC
J: TRBJ2-7; D: TRBD1; length: 14; size: .; V: TRBV7-2; CDR3: CASSSGQGRYEQYF; DNA: TGTGCCAGCAGCTCGGGACAGGGGCGCTACGAGCAGTACTTC
J: TRBJ1-5; D: .; length: 14; size: .; V: TRBV24-1; CDR3: CATIRGRLNQPQHF; DNA: TGTGCCACCATTCGTGGCAGACTCAATCAGCCCCAGCATTTT
J: TRBJ1-6; D: .; length: 16; size: .; V: TRBV18; CDR3: CASSPTPSSYNSPLHF; DNA: TGTGCCAGCTCACCAACCCCGAGCTCCTATAATTCACCCCTCCACTTT
J: TRBJ2-7; D: .; length: 15; size: many; V: TRBV6-2/TRBV6-3; CDR3: CASSYSIPDSYEQYF; DNA: TGTGCCAGCAGTTACTCGATACCGGACAGCTACGAGCAGTACTTC
J: TRBJ2-3; D: .; length: 14; size: .; V: TRBV24-1; CDR3: CATSDELRTDTQYF; DNA: TGTGCCACCAGTGATGAGCTTCGAACAGATACGCAGTATTTT
J: TRBJ2-5; D: TRBD1; length: 13; size: once; V: TRBV11-3; CDR3: CASSPGQGKTQYF; DNA: TGTGCCAGCAGCCCCGGACAGGGGAAGACCCAGTACTTC
J: TRBJ1-6; D: .; length: 15; size: few; V: TRBV2; CDR3: CASREAPGGNSPLHF; DNA: TGTGCCAGCAGAGAGGCCCCGGGTGGTAATTCACCCCTCCACTTT
J: TRBJ2-3; D: TRBD2; length: 15; size: .; V: TRBV11-1; CDR3: CASTFPGGDSDTQYF; DNA: TGTGCCAGCACCTTCCCTGGGGGGGATTCAGATACGCAGTATTTT
J: TRBJ1-3; D: .; length: 12; size: .; V: TRBV18; CDR3: CASISSGNTIYF; DNA: TGTGCCAGCATATCCTCTGGAAACACCATATATTTT
J: TRBJ1-2; D: TRBD1; length: 12; size: .; V: TRBV29-1; CDR3: CSGTTGAGGYTF; DNA: TGCAGCGGGACAACAGGGGCGGGTGGCTACACCTTC
J: TRBJ2-7; D: .; length: 12; size: .; V: TRBV5-1; CDR3: CASSHRGYEQYF; DNA: TGCGCCAGCAGCCACCGGGGCTACGAGCAGTACTTC
J: TRBJ1-4; D: .; length: 15; size: .; V: TRBV3-1/TRBV3-2; CDR3: CASSWTWQVNEKLFF; DNA: TGTGCCAGCAGCTGGACTTGGCAGGTCAATGAAAAACTGTTTTTT
J: TRBJ2-3; D: .; length: 14; size: .; V: TRBV29-1; CDR3: CSVGTGSPSDTQYF; DNA: TGCAGCGTTGGAACAGGGAGCCCCTCAGATACGCAGTATTTT
J: TRBJ1-5; D: .; length: 12; size: .; V: TRBV7-9; CDR3: CASSLASLRQHF; DNA: TGTGCCAGCAGCTTAGCGAGTTTGCGACAGCATTTT
J: TRBJ2-6; D: .; length: 13; size: once; V: TRBV29-1; CDR3: CSVQGSGANVLTF; DNA: TGCAGCGTGCAGGGGTCTGGGGCCAACGTCCTGACTTTC
J: TRBJ2-2; D: TRBD1; length: 16; size: .; V: TRBV7-3; CDR3: CASSLYGQGATGELFF; DNA: TGTGCCAGCAGCTTATATGGACAGGGGGCAACCGGGGAGCTGTTTTTT
J: TRBJ1-4; D: .; length: 14; size: .; V: TRBV2; CDR3: CASSRSGTNEKLFF; DNA: TGTGCCAGCAGTCGTTCAGGGACTAATGAAAAACTGTTTTTT
J: TRBJ2-2; D: .; length: 15; size: .; V: TRBV18; CDR3: CASSPGDGGAGELFF; DNA: TGTGCCAGCTCACCTGGAGACGGAGGCGCCGGGGAGCTGTTTTTT
J: TRBJ1-3; D: .; length: 15; size: .; V: TRBV7-3; CDR3: CASSLVAGVGNTIYF; DNA: TGTGCCAGCAGTCTAGTCGCGGGGGTAGGAAACACCATATATTTT
J: TRBJ1-1; D: TRBD1; length: 15; size: .; V: TRBV6-2/TRBV6-3; CDR3: CASSPQGAWRTEAFF; DNA: TGTGCCAGCAGTCCGCAGGGGGCTTGGCGCACTGAAGCTTTCTTT
J: TRBJ2-2; D: .; length: 14; size: .; V: TRBV5-1; CDR3: CASSPRMNTGELFF; DNA: TGCGCCAGCAGCCCCAGGATGAACACCGGGGAGCTGTTTTTT
J: TRBJ1-2; D: TRBD1; length: 15; size: once; V: TRBV7-9; CDR3: CASSLKTGDAYGYTF; DNA: TGTGCCAGCAGCTTAAAAACAGGGGACGCCTATGGCTACACCTTC
J: TRBJ1-5; D: TRBD1; length: 19; size: .; V: TRBV5-5; CDR3: CASSLELDRSPYSNQPQHF; DNA: TGTGCCAGCAGCTTGGAACTGGACAGGTCCCCATATAGCAATCAGCCCCAGCATTTT
J: TRBJ1-1; D: .; length: 13; size: few; V: TRBV12-3/TRBV12-4; CDR3: CASTSGLRAEAFF; DNA: TGTGCCAGCACCTCAGGCCTGAGGGCTGAAGCTTTCTTT
J: TRBJ1-5; D: .; length: 14; size: .; V: TRBV6-2/TRBV6-3; CDR3: CASSYDGTYQPQHF; DNA: TGTGCCAGCAGTTACGATGGGACATATCAGCCCCAGCATTTT
J: TRBJ1-5; D: .; length: 14; size: .; V: TRBV28; CDR3: CASNEGLISGPQHF; DNA: TGTGCCAGCAACGAAGGACTGATCTCGGGGCCCCAGCATTTT
J: TRBJ1-5; D: .; length: 12; size: .; V: TRBV29-1; CDR3: CSVGAGTQPQHF; DNA: TGCAGCGTTGGAGCCGGTACGCAGCCCCAGCATTTT
J: TRBJ2-4; D: .; length: 14; size: .; V: TRBV6-2/TRBV6-3; CDR3: CASSLGLSKNIQYF; DNA: TGTGCCAGCAGTTTGGGACTTAGCAAAAACATTCAGTACTTC
J: TRBJ2-7; D: .; length: 14; size: .; V: TRBV18; CDR3: CASSRATDLYEQYF; DNA: TGTGCCAGCTCACGGGCGACAGATCTGTACGAGCAGTACTTC
J: TRBJ2-7; D: .; length: 14; size: .; V: TRBV6-6; CDR3: CASSYFRGSYEQYF; DNA: TGTGCCAGCAGTTACTTTCGGGGCTCCTACGAGCAGTACTTC
J: TRBJ2-3; D: TRBD2; length: 17; size: .; V: TRBV20-1; CDR3: CSASTTGTRGNTDTQYF; DNA: TGCAGTGCTAGTACTACCGGGACTAGAGGGAACACAGATACGCAGTATTTT
J: TRBJ2-3; D: .; length: 18; size: .; V: TRBV25-1; CDR3: CASSESQGSTGDTDTQYF; DNA: TGTGCCAGCAGTGAATCGCAGGGGTCGACTGGGGACACAGATACGCAGTATTTT
J: TRBJ1-5; D: TRBD1; length: 16; size: few; V: TRBV3-1/TRBV3-2; CDR3: CASSQGHRGFNQPQHF; DNA: TGTGCCAGCAGCCAGGGGCACAGGGGATTCAATCAGCCCCAGCATTTT
J: TRBJ1-6; D: TRBD1; length: 17; size: .; V: TRBV4-1; CDR3: CASSQDRAGQINSPLHF; DNA: TGCGCCAGCAGCCAAGATCGGGCGGGACAGATTAATTCACCCCTCCACTTT
J: TRBJ2-1; D: TRBD1; length: 17; size: .; V: TRBV6-6; CDR3: CASSPRAGTGPYNEQFF; DNA: TGTGCCAGCAGTCCCCGAGCCGGGACAGGTCCCTACAATGAGCAGTTCTTC
J: TRBJ1-2; D: TRBD1; length: 17; size: once; V: TRBV9; CDR3: CASSAPDRASLNYGYTF; DNA: TGTGCCAGCAGCGCCCCGGACAGGGCTTCACTTAACTATGGCTACACCTTC
J: TRBJ2-5; D: TRBD1; length: 15; size: .; V: TRBV6-5; CDR3: CASSYPRGQGETQYF; DNA: TGTGCCAGCAGTTACCCCAGGGGGCAAGGGGAGACCCAGTACTTC
J: TRBJ2-7; D: TRBD1; length: 15; size: .; V: TRBV6-6; CDR3: CASRRRDRETYEQYF; DNA: TGTGCCAGCAGACGAAGGGACAGGGAGACCTACGAGCAGTACTTC
J: TRBJ2-3; D: TRBD1; length: 13; size: .; V: TRBV6-5; CDR3: CASAWRGGDTQYF; DNA: TGTGCCAGCGCCTGGCGAGGGGGCGATACGCAGTATTTT